At least ten counts were recorded for the clone carrying this T cell receptor (beta chain). Its matching antigen is unknown. These data belong to a study of identical twins. Trimming removed 7 bases from V and 15 bases from J; junction bases left unmatched: 20. CDR3 length: 15 residues. One entry per CDR3 protein, called by TCRdb with MiXCR from the 5' RACE reads. The sample holds about 570,000 distinct CDR3 sequences, approximately 10% seen once. Study-level findings and limits: Analyses of zero insertions could, in part, be confounded by invariant MAIT and iNKT cells. Out-of-frame alpha sequences shared between twins exhibited an excess of low generation probability.

This sample was also put to use in a study of yellow fever vaccine responses in identical twins.

The specimen was PBMCs. The receptor's source is a young woman in good health. The chain uses TRBV12-3 or TRBV12-4 and TRBJ2-1; 8 bases map to TRBD1. The CDR3 loop reads CASTAGWDRSNGTFF. The CDR3, as DNA: TGTGCCAGCACCGCGGGGTGGGACAGGTCAAACGGCACGTTCTTC.